A selection of T cell receptor beta chains follows, all from one sample in a study of T cells in localized non-small cell lung cancer. Generated by immunoSEQ multiplex PCR, the TCRdb table keeps only in-frame clones and is missing some. The table shows around 96,000 clones, with approximately 91% occurring only once. Specimen: PBMCs, collected before any cancer treatment. Receptor source: a woman aged 35 to 70 with stage II squamous cell lung carcinoma. Both conserved end residues are part of each CDR3. Fields, in order: V gene, D gene, clone size, J gene, CDR3 protein, CDR3 DNA. The D gene is left open where the match is weak. Size is stated for part of the rows, as once, few or many counts, or as a class when the clone is expanded.

v_gene: TRBV5-1; d_gene: .; abundance: .; j_gene: TRBJ2-7; CDR3aa: CASSLGHGGAYEQYF; CDR3nt: TGCGCCAGCAGCTTGGGCCACGGGGGAGCCTACGAGCAGTACTTC
v_gene: TRBV7-9; d_gene: .; abundance: .; j_gene: TRBJ1-3; CDR3aa: CASSPSGRSGNTIYF; CDR3nt: TGTGCCAGCAGCCCTAGCGGACGGTCTGGAAACACCATATATTTT
v_gene: TRBV5-1; d_gene: TRBD2; abundance: .; j_gene: TRBJ2-3; CDR3aa: CASSLGSGTLSTDTQYF; CDR3nt: TGCGCCAGCAGCTTGGGTAGCGGGACCCTTAGCACAGATACGCAGTATTTT
v_gene: TRBV15; d_gene: .; abundance: .; j_gene: TRBJ2-3; CDR3aa: CATSPAWGREDTQYF; CDR3nt: TGTGCCACCAGCCCAGCCTGGGGCAGGGAGGATACGCAGTATTTT
v_gene: TRBV6-5; d_gene: .; abundance: .; j_gene: TRBJ2-7; CDR3aa: CASSYLLGHEQYF; CDR3nt: TGTGCCAGCAGTTACCTCCTAGGACACGAGCAGTACTTC
v_gene: TRBV15; d_gene: TRBD2; abundance: .; j_gene: TRBJ2-3; CDR3aa: CATSREAGGTFDTQYF; CDR3nt: TGTGCCACCAGCAGAGAAGCGGGAGGGACGTTTGATACGCAGTATTTT
v_gene: TRBV30; d_gene: .; abundance: .; j_gene: TRBJ2-5; CDR3aa: CAWASGETQYF; CDR3nt: TGTGCCTGGGCCAGCGGGGAGACCCAGTACTTC
v_gene: TRBV28; d_gene: .; abundance: .; j_gene: TRBJ1-5; CDR3aa: CASSLFGALSNQPQHF; CDR3nt: TGTGCCAGCAGTTTATTTGGGGCCCTTAGCAATCAGCCCCAGCATTTT
v_gene: TRBV6-5; d_gene: TRBD1; abundance: .; j_gene: TRBJ1-5; CDR3aa: CASSALQGSKQPQHF; CDR3nt: TGTGCCAGCAGCGCACTACAGGGGTCGAAGCAGCCCCAGCATTTT
v_gene: TRBV4-1; d_gene: TRBD2; abundance: .; j_gene: TRBJ2-3; CDR3aa: CASSQDVSGRADTQYF; CDR3nt: TGCGCCAGCAGCCAAGATGTAAGCGGGAGAGCGGATACGCAGTATTTT
v_gene: TRBV2; d_gene: .; abundance: .; j_gene: TRBJ2-5; CDR3aa: CASNFQRQTQYF; CDR3nt: TGTGCCAGCAACTTCCAGCGGCAGACCCAGTACTTC
v_gene: TRBV19; d_gene: .; abundance: .; j_gene: TRBJ1-5; CDR3aa: CASSIDVGKGNYSNQPQHF; CDR3nt: TGTGCCAGTAGTATAGATGTAGGGAAGGGTAATTATAGCAATCAGCCCCAGCATTTT
v_gene: TRBV13; d_gene: TRBD1; abundance: .; j_gene: TRBJ2-5; CDR3aa: CASSFQGAGWETQYF; CDR3nt: TGTGCCAGCAGCTTTCAGGGGGCGGGTTGGGAGACCCAGTACTTC
v_gene: TRBV10-1; d_gene: TRBD2; abundance: .; j_gene: TRBJ2-1; CDR3aa: CASSETAGLAGNNEQFF; CDR3nt: TGCGCCAGCAGTGAGACCGCGGGCCTAGCGGGTAACAATGAGCAGTTCTTC
v_gene: TRBV18; d_gene: .; abundance: .; j_gene: TRBJ1-1; CDR3aa: CASGRTEVGAFF; CDR3nt: TGTGCCAGCGGGCGGACAGAAGTGGGAGCTTTCTTT
v_gene: TRBV28; d_gene: .; abundance: .; j_gene: TRBJ1-2; CDR3aa: CASSLNIPYGYTF; CDR3nt: TGTGCCAGCAGTTTGAACATTCCCTATGGCTACACCTTC
v_gene: TRBV4-2; d_gene: .; abundance: .; j_gene: TRBJ2-7; CDR3aa: CASSQGGGNEQYF; CDR3nt: TGTGCCAGCAGCCAAGGAGGGGGGAACGAGCAGTACTTC
v_gene: TRBV9; d_gene: .; abundance: .; j_gene: TRBJ1-1; CDR3aa: CASSVAATVNTEAFF; CDR3nt: TGTGCCAGCAGCGTAGCCGCGACGGTTAACACTGAAGCTTTCTTT
v_gene: TRBV5-6; d_gene: TRBD1; abundance: .; j_gene: TRBJ2-7; CDR3aa: CASSIPRGQGEVQYF; CDR3nt: TGTGCCAGCAGCATCCCCCGAGGACAGGGAGAAGTGCAGTACTTC
v_gene: TRBV5-5; d_gene: .; abundance: .; j_gene: TRBJ1-3; CDR3aa: CASSYQMGRGNTIYF; CDR3nt: TGTGCCAGCAGCTACCAAATGGGGCGGGGAAACACCATATATTTT
v_gene: TRBV5-4; d_gene: .; abundance: .; j_gene: TRBJ1-3; CDR3aa: CASSLTGSGNTIYF; CDR3nt: TGTGCCAGCAGCTTGACAGGGTCTGGAAACACCATATATTTT
v_gene: TRBV7-2; d_gene: TRBD1; abundance: .; j_gene: TRBJ1-1; CDR3aa: CASSPGGGFGTEAFF; CDR3nt: TGTGCCAGCAGCCCAGGAGGGGGCTTTGGCACTGAAGCTTTCTTT
v_gene: TRBV11-2; d_gene: .; abundance: .; j_gene: TRBJ1-1; CDR3aa: CASSLGSQGTEAFF; CDR3nt: TGTGCCAGCAGCTTAGGCAGTCAGGGCACTGAAGCTTTCTTT
v_gene: TRBV27; d_gene: TRBD2; abundance: few; j_gene: TRBJ2-1; CDR3aa: CASNRAGGPTYNEQFF; CDR3nt: TGTGCCAGCAACCGAGCGGGGGGCCCAACCTACAATGAGCAGTTCTTC
v_gene: TRBV5-1; d_gene: .; abundance: .; j_gene: TRBJ1-2; CDR3aa: CASSSPMEGYTF; CDR3nt: TGCGCCAGCAGCTCACCGATGGAAGGCTACACCTTC
v_gene: TRBV6-6; d_gene: .; abundance: .; j_gene: TRBJ2-7; CDR3aa: CASSYGSVTQEQYF; CDR3nt: TGTGCCAGCAGTTACGGTTCGGTTACACAGGAGCAGTACTTC
v_gene: TRBV30; d_gene: .; abundance: .; j_gene: TRBJ1-3; CDR3aa: CAWAQSSGNTIYF; CDR3nt: TGTGCCTGGGCACAGAGCTCTGGAAACACCATATATTTT
v_gene: TRBV5-4; d_gene: TRBD1; abundance: .; j_gene: TRBJ1-2; CDR3aa: CASSGGTGGRIGYGYTF; CDR3nt: TGTGCCAGCAGCGGCGGGACAGGGGGTAGAATAGGCTATGGCTACACCTTC
v_gene: TRBV6-6; d_gene: TRBD1; abundance: .; j_gene: TRBJ1-2; CDR3aa: CASRLPGTGSYGYTF; CDR3nt: TGTGCCAGCAGGCTTCCTGGGACAGGGAGCTATGGCTACACCTTC
v_gene: TRBV10-2; d_gene: .; abundance: .; j_gene: TRBJ2-5; CDR3aa: CASSLGRETQYF; CDR3nt: TGCGCCAGCAGCTTAGGCCGGGAGACCCAGTACTTC
v_gene: TRBV6-1; d_gene: .; abundance: .; j_gene: TRBJ1-5; CDR3aa: CASNIMKNQPQHF; CDR3nt: TGTGCCAGCAACATAATGAAAAATCAGCCCCAGCATTTT
v_gene: TRBV19; d_gene: .; abundance: .; j_gene: TRBJ1-3; CDR3aa: CASARMAGGNTIYF; CDR3nt: TGTGCCAGCGCGCGAATGGCAGGGGGAAACACCATATATTTT
v_gene: TRBV27; d_gene: .; abundance: .; j_gene: TRBJ1-2; CDR3aa: CASRILGTPYGYTF; CDR3nt: TGTGCCAGCAGGATTTTAGGGACACCCTATGGCTACACCTTC
v_gene: TRBV10-1; d_gene: TRBD1; abundance: .; j_gene: TRBJ2-5; CDR3aa: CASSGPTGGAETQYF; CDR3nt: TGCGCCAGCAGTGGTCCAACAGGGGGCGCGGAGACCCAGTACTTC
v_gene: TRBV4-1; d_gene: .; abundance: .; j_gene: TRBJ1-4; CDR3aa: CASSQLEGEKLFF; CDR3nt: TGCGCCAGCAGCCAACTTGAAGGTGAAAAACTGTTTTTT
v_gene: TRBV5-6; d_gene: TRBD1; abundance: .; j_gene: TRBJ1-2; CDR3aa: CASSRTGQTNYGYTF; CDR3nt: TGTGCCAGCAGCAGAACGGGACAGACTAACTATGGCTACACCTTC
v_gene: TRBV29-1; d_gene: TRBD1; abundance: few; j_gene: TRBJ1-6; CDR3aa: CSATTGGNSPLHF; CDR3nt: TGCAGCGCCACGACAGGGGGAAATTCACCCCTCCACTTT
v_gene: TRBV7-9; d_gene: TRBD1; abundance: .; j_gene: TRBJ1-1; CDR3aa: CASSPRGRNANTEAFF; CDR3nt: TGTGCCAGCAGCCCGAGGGGGCGAAACGCGAATACTGAAGCTTTCTTT
v_gene: TRBV5-4; d_gene: TRBD2; abundance: .; j_gene: TRBJ2-7; CDR3aa: CASSLGGGRIHEQYF; CDR3nt: TGTGCCAGCAGCTTGGGGGGCGGGAGAATACACGAGCAGTACTTC
v_gene: TRBV23-1; d_gene: .; abundance: .; j_gene: TRBJ1-2; CDR3aa: CASSQSKLYGYTF; CDR3nt: TGCGCCAGCAGTCAGTCGAAACTCTATGGCTACACCTTC
v_gene: TRBV6-6; d_gene: .; abundance: .; j_gene: TRBJ2-5; CDR3aa: CASSGETQYF; CDR3nt: TGTGCCAGCAGTGGGGAGACCCAGTACTTC
v_gene: TRBV6-1; d_gene: .; abundance: .; j_gene: TRBJ2-2; CDR3aa: CASSEKRTASNTGELFF; CDR3nt: TGTGCCAGCAGTGAAAAGAGGACCGCCTCGAACACCGGGGAGCTGTTTTTT
v_gene: TRBV19; d_gene: TRBD2; abundance: .; j_gene: TRBJ2-1; CDR3aa: CASSHREGNEQFF; CDR3nt: TGTGCCAGTAGCCACCGGGAGGGAAATGAGCAGTTCTTC
v_gene: TRBV19; d_gene: TRBD1; abundance: .; j_gene: TRBJ1-1; CDR3aa: CASSIDQGGLNTEAFF; CDR3nt: TGTGCCAGTAGTATAGATCAGGGGGGCTTGAACACTGAAGCTTTCTTT
v_gene: TRBV18; d_gene: .; abundance: few; j_gene: TRBJ1-1; CDR3aa: CASSPLGAGVDMNTEAFF; CDR3nt: TGTGCCAGCTCACCACTCGGGGCAGGGGTTGACATGAACACTGAAGCTTTCTTT
v_gene: TRBV7-9; d_gene: TRBD1; abundance: .; j_gene: TRBJ2-1; CDR3aa: CASSSTGANYNEQFF; CDR3nt: TGTGCCAGCAGCTCGACAGGGGCCAACTACAATGAGCAGTTCTTC
v_gene: TRBV6-4; d_gene: TRBD1; abundance: .; j_gene: TRBJ1-2; CDR3aa: CASSRDRGPYGYTF; CDR3nt: TGTGCCAGCAGTAGGGACAGGGGTCCCTATGGCTACACCTTC
v_gene: TRBV5-1; d_gene: TRBD2; abundance: .; j_gene: TRBJ2-1; CDR3aa: CATAAGGSSYNEQFF; CDR3nt: TGCGCCACGGCGGCGGGAGGGAGCTCCTACAATGAGCAGTTCTTC
v_gene: TRBV29-1; d_gene: .; abundance: .; j_gene: TRBJ1-1; CDR3aa: CSASIVGGGTEAFF; CDR3nt: TGCAGCGCGAGCATTGTGGGGGGCGGCACTGAAGCTTTCTTT
v_gene: TRBV11-2; d_gene: TRBD1; abundance: .; j_gene: TRBJ2-2; CDR3aa: CASRSGTANTGELFF; CDR3nt: TGTGCCAGCAGATCCGGGACAGCGAACACCGGGGAGCTGTTTTTT
v_gene: TRBV18; d_gene: .; abundance: .; j_gene: TRBJ1-1; CDR3aa: CASSPPYDREAFF; CDR3nt: TGTGCCAGCTCACCACCTTATGACAGGGAAGCTTTCTTT
v_gene: TRBV5-6; d_gene: .; abundance: .; j_gene: TRBJ2-5; CDR3aa: CASSPRGRGFQETQYF; CDR3nt: TGTGCCAGCAGCCCCCGGGGGCGAGGCTTTCAAGAGACCCAGTACTTC
v_gene: TRBV9; d_gene: TRBD1; abundance: .; j_gene: TRBJ2-1; CDR3aa: CASSATGGWNEQFF; CDR3nt: TGTGCCAGCAGCGCGACAGGGGGGTGGAATGAGCAGTTCTTC
v_gene: TRBV5-4; d_gene: .; abundance: .; j_gene: TRBJ1-3; CDR3aa: CASSSGGTGISGNTIYF; CDR3nt: TGTGCCAGCAGCTCGGGAGGGACGGGAATCTCTGGAAACACCATATATTTT
v_gene: TRBV6-5; d_gene: .; abundance: once; j_gene: TRBJ1-4; CDR3aa: CASSYSGGPNEKLFF; CDR3nt: TGTGCCAGCAGTTACTCCGGGGGCCCTAATGAAAAACTGTTTTTT
v_gene: TRBV5-1; d_gene: .; abundance: .; j_gene: TRBJ1-1; CDR3aa: CASSRTDTNTEAFF; CDR3nt: TGCGCCAGCAGCCGGACAGATACGAACACTGAAGCTTTCTTT
v_gene: TRBV19; d_gene: TRBD1; abundance: .; j_gene: TRBJ1-6; CDR3aa: CASEDRVGSPLHF; CDR3nt: TGTGCCAGTGAGGACAGGGTCGGCTCACCCCTCCACTTT
v_gene: TRBV9; d_gene: .; abundance: few; j_gene: TRBJ1-2; CDR3aa: CASTSGDAGGYTF; CDR3nt: TGTGCCAGCACCTCAGGGGATGCAGGGGGCTACACCTTC
v_gene: TRBV5-1; d_gene: .; abundance: .; j_gene: TRBJ1-2; CDR3aa: CASSLIHSDYGYTF; CDR3nt: TGCGCCAGCAGCTTGATTCATTCTGACTATGGCTACACCTTC